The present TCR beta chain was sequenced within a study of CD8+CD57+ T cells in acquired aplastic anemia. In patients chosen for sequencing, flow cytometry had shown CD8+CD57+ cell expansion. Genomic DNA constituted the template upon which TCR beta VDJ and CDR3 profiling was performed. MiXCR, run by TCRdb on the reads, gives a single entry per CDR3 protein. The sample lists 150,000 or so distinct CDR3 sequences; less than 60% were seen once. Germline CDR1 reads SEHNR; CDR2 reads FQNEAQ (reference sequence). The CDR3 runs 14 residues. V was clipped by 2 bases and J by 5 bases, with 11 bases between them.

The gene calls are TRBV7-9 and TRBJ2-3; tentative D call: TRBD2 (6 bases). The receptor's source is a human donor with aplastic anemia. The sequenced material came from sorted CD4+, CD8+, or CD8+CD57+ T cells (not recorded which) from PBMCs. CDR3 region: CASSLRGRGDTQYF. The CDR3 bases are TGTGCCAGCAGCTTAAGAGGGCGGGGAGATACGCAGTATTTT.